The next 31 T cell receptor beta chains were all read from a single sample in a study of OX40 agonist ivuxolimab in advanced cancers. Repertoires were generated with immunoSEQ multiplex PCR, while TCRdb's copy carries only in-frame clones and drops some. The table has tens of thousands of clones, 80% seen once; the top ten hold 4% to 5%. Material: CD4+ or CD8+ T cells sorted from blood, obtained in a trial of the OX40 agonist ivuxolimab. These receptors came from an adult with an advanced solid tumor such as melanoma, head and neck, liver or kidney cancer.

V gene TRBV11-3 combines with J gene TRBJ2-5, with D perhaps matching TRBD1 (5 bases). The CDR3 contains 13 residues. V shed 3 bases and J shed 2 bases, with 7 bases lying between them. Germline V gene data show CDR1 as SGHNT and CDR2 as YENEEA. The CDR3 DNA reads as TGTGCCAGCAGCTTTGGACAACAAGAGACCCAGTACTTC. Its translation is CASSFGQQETQYF. Full variable domain (rest looked up from reference TRBV11-3 and TRBJ2-5): EAGVVQSPRYKIIEKKQPVAFWCNPISGHNTLYWYLQNLGQGPELLIRYENEEAVDDSQLPKDRFSAERLKGVDSTLKIQPAELGDSAVYLCASSFGQQETQYFGPGTRLLVL.

CDR3 in amino acids: CASSLQGGNQPQHF. As DNA, the CDR3 is TGTGCCAGCAGCTTACAGGGCGGCAATCAGCCCCAGCATTTT. The chain combines TRBV7-2 with TRBJ1-5, with D perhaps TRBD1 (5 bases). The CDR3 has 14 amino acids. V dropped 2 bases and J dropped 2 bases, with 7 bases sitting between them. Germline V gene sequence: CDR1 SGHTA, CDR2 FQGNSA.

The gene calls are TRBV19 and TRBJ1-4; no clear D. The CDR3 has 12 residues. The germline V and J ends were trimmed by 5 bases and 7 bases, with 8 bases remaining between them. In germline, CDR1 is LNHDA, CDR2 SQIVND (reference sequence). CDR3 region: CASSGLGEKLFF. The CDR3 coding sequence is TGTGCCAGTAGTGGACTCGGTGAAAAACTGTTTTTT.

This CDR3 is CASSLGSPTEAFF. The CDR3 nucleotides are TGTGCCAGCAGCTTGGGGTCCCCGACCGAAGCTTTCTTT. V gene TRBV7-9 combines with J gene TRBJ1-1; D is unclear. There are 13 residues in the CDR3. V lost 3 bases and J lost 8, with 13 bases in between. The germline gives CDR1 SEHNR, CDR2 FQNEAQ (reference sequence).

This clone came up a few times. This chain uses TRBV7-2 with TRBJ1-3; possible D gene TRBD1, 5 bases. V was trimmed by 0 bases and J by 4 bases, leaving 10 bases between them. The CDR3 loop spans 15 amino acids. Looked up from germline, CDR1 is SGHTA and CDR2 is FQGNSA. The CDR3 nucleotides read TGTGCCAGCAGCTTAGCTGGGGCGGAAGGAAACACCATATATTTT. This encodes CASSLAGAEGNTIYF.

The J gene is TRBJ1-1, the V gene TRBV5-5; 10 nucleotides agree with TRBD1. J lost 2 bases, V lost 3 bases, and 1 base had no gene match. CDR1 and CDR2 (germline): SGHKS, YYEKEE (reference sequence). This CDR3 comprises 14 residues. CDR3 bases: TGTGCCAGCAGCTGGGACAGGGGAAACACTGAAGCTTTCTTT. Its protein is CASSWDRGNTEAFF.

Judged by abundance, this clone is hyperexpanded (1% or more). This sequence joins TRBV7-2 and TRBJ2-5; 11 nucleotides match TRBD1. Germline CDR1 and CDR2: SGHTA and FQGNSA. CDR3 length: 16 amino acids. The junction had 2 bases not matched to a gene; V was cut back by 0 bases and J by 2 bases. The CDR3 coding sequence is TGTGCCAGCAGCTTAGCCGGGACAGGGGGACAAGAGACCCAGTACTTC. Translating it yields CASSLAGTGGQETQYF.

The chain couples TRBV13 to TRBJ2-7; maybe TRBD2 (6 bases). Germline values: CDR1 PRHDT, CDR2 FYEKMQ (reference sequence). V gave up 5 bases and J gave up 5 bases, with 13 bases separating them. CDR3 length: 13 amino acids. This CDR3 reads CASSPGGTNEQYF. The DNA for the CDR3 is TGTGCCAGCAGCCCCGGGGGTACAAACGAGCAGTACTTC.

V and J are TRBV19 and TRBJ2-2, with a weak D call TRBD2 (5 bases). Germline CDR1 reads LNHDA; CDR2 reads SQIVND (reference sequence). Deletions cut 5 bases from V and 5 bases from J, with 9 bases between. The CDR3 has 13 residues. CDR3 loop: CASSSRGTGELFF. CDR3 coding DNA: TGTGCCAGTAGTTCCCGAGGGACCGGGGAGCTGTTTTTT.

The CDR3, as DNA: TGTGCCAGCAGCTTAGGAGCTCGGACAGGGTCGGGGGAGCAGTACTTC. Its protein product is CASSLGARTGSGEQYF. J is TRBJ2-5 and V is TRBV7-2; 8 bases fit TRBD1. This CDR3 is built from 16 residues. Germline lookup yields CDR1 SGHTA and CDR2 FQGNSA. Trimming took 1 base from V and 11 from J; bases not matched to a gene: 15.

The chain has TRBV28 and TRBJ1-1; 10 nucleotides match TRBD1. V lost 7 bases to trimming and J lost 1 base; unmatched junction nucleotides: 3. Germline CDR1 reads MDHEN; CDR2 reads SYDVKM. The CDR3 runs to 14 residues. For the CDR3, the DNA is TGTGCCAGCATCCGACAGGGGGCGAACACTGAAGCTTTCTTT. It encodes CASIRQGANTEAFF.

On this clone itself: This clone may be a read error of a much larger clone one base away. The chain carries TRBV27 and TRBJ1-5; D not resolved. Trimming shortened V by 4 bases and J by 5 bases, and 9 bases separated the two germline ends. CDR3 length: 13 residues. Germline V lookup: CDR1 MNHEY, CDR2 SMNVEV (reference sequence). CDR3 in DNA: TGTGCCAGCAGTTACTCGAGGGATCAGCCCCAGCATTTT. Its protein product is CASSYSRDQPQHF.

This clone was seen a handful of times. The rearrangement joins TRBV10-1 to TRBJ1-1; 8 positions agree with TRBD1. The CDR3 has 13 amino acids. The ends lost 7 bases at V and 4 bases at J; junction bases unmatched: 5. Germline loops: CDR1 WNHNN, CDR2 SYGVQD (reference sequence). CDR3 nucleotides: TGCGCCAGCACCCGTCAGGGGGCCACTGAAGCTTTCTTT. Protein sequence: CASTRQGATEAFF.

V usage is TRBV2 and J usage is TRBJ2-3; TRBD2 agrees at 10 bases. Trimming cost V 6 bases and J 6 bases; bases outside gene matches: 12. The CDR3 covers 16 residues. Germline assignment: CDR1 SNHLY and CDR2 FYNNEI. CDR3 loop: CASRPGLAMEADTQYF. The CDR3 coding sequence is TGTGCCAGCAGGCCGGGACTAGCGATGGAGGCGGATACGCAGTATTTT.

This clone was observed a few times. The chain is built from TRBV6-1 and TRBJ1-5; 8 bases fit TRBD1. The CDR3 is 15 residues long. Germline V gives CDR1 MNHNS, CDR2 SASEGT. J lost 7 bases, V lost 6 bases, and 11 bases had no gene match. Here the CDR3 DNA reads TGTGCCAGCAGCACTGACAGGGGAAGGGGCCAGCCCCAGCATTTT. Encoded protein: CASSTDRGRGQPQHF.

V and J are TRBV10-2 and TRBJ2-1; 14 positions match TRBD2. Germline V gene sequence: CDR1 WSHSY, CDR2 SAAADI. The CDR3 runs to 15 residues. The V and J ends lost 6 bases and 8 bases, in that order; junction bases with no gene match: 6. The CDR3 reads CASSPRTSGRHEQFF. The CDR3 DNA reads TGCGCCAGCAGCCCTCGGACTAGCGGGAGGCATGAGCAGTTCTTC.

The gene calls are TRBV7-6 and TRBJ2-3; the match to TRBD2 covers 10 bases. Germline V gives CDR1 SGHVS, CDR2 FNYEAQ. The CDR3 extends over 18 amino acids. Trimming removed 2 bases from V and 0 bases from J; junction bases left unmatched: 8. CDR3 amino acids: CASSLSASGGSSTDTQYF. The DNA for the CDR3 is TGTGCCAGCAGCTTATCGGCTAGCGGGGGCTCTAGCACAGATACGCAGTATTTT. The whole variable domain, filled in from reference TRBV7-6 and TRBJ2-3, reads GAGVSQSPRYKVTKRGQDVALRCDPISGHVSLYWYRQALGQGPEFLTYFNYEAQQDKSGLPNDRFSAERPEGSISTLTIQRTEQRDSAMYRCASSLSASGGSSTDTQYFGPGTRLTVL.

V is TRBV9 and J is TRBJ2-1, with 11 nucleotides matching TRBD2. This CDR3 is 17 amino acids long. J lost 12 bases, V lost 0 bases, and 14 bases had no gene match. Germline loops: CDR1 SGDLS, CDR2 YYNGEE. The CDR3 protein is CASSVGAGTSGDSRQFF. CDR3 nucleotide sequence: TGTGCCAGCAGCGTAGGGGCCGGGACTAGCGGTGACTCGAGGCAGTTCTTC.

The V and J genes are TRBV7-9 and TRBJ2-7; maybe TRBD1 (8 bases). The V gene lost 5 bases and the J gene lost 8 bases, with 31 bases spanning the gap. The germline V gene has CDR1 SEHNR and CDR2 FQNEAQ (reference sequence). The CDR3 contains 18 residues. The CDR3 sequence: CASSRGQGAASGALKQYF. As DNA, the CDR3 is TGTGCCAGCAGCCGGGGGCAGGGGGCGGCTAGCGGAGCCCTCAAGCAGTACTTC.

The chain employs TRBV29-1 and TRBJ1-1, with 8 positions matching TRBD1. After removal of 6 bases from V and 3 bases from J, the junction contained 6 bases not matched to a gene. The germline gives CDR1 SQVTM, CDR2 ANQGSEA. This CDR3 comprises 13 residues. The CDR3 region has the DNA TGCAGCGTAGACAGGGGTGGGGACACTGAAGCTTTCTTT. This translates into CSVDRGGDTEAFF.

CDR3 coding DNA: TGTGCCAGCTCACAGGGAAGAGGGAACACTGAAGCTTTCTTT. As protein: CASSQGRGNTEAFF. This chain uses TRBV18 with TRBJ1-1; D unclear. Germline CDR1 is KGHSH and CDR2 is LQKENI. The CDR3 sequence is 14 residues long. V lost 4 bases and J 1 base, leaving 10 bases between the germline ends.

CDR3 residues: CASSAVGVEKLFF. CDR3 coding DNA: TGTGCCAGCAGCGCTGTTGGGGTGGAAAAACTGTTTTTT. V and J are TRBV5-6 and TRBJ1-4; D gene uncertain. The CDR3 contains 13 residues. Germline CDR1 SGHDT, CDR2 YYEEEE. V lost 4 bases, J lost 8 bases, and 12 bases lay in between.

The gene calls are TRBV10-3 and TRBJ2-7, with 9 bases lining up with TRBD1. The length of the CDR3 is 13 residues. The J segment lost 4 bases and the V segment lost 10 bases, leaving 8 bases of the junction unmatched. Germline-derived CDR1 and CDR2 are ENHRY and SYGVKD. CDR3 region: CANSDRGVYEQYF. Written as DNA, the CDR3 is TGTGCCAACTCAGACAGGGGGGTGTACGAGCAGTACTTC.

This sequence joins TRBV9 and TRBJ2-1; 10 bases agree with TRBD1. V was pared by 3 bases and J by 4 bases, with 7 bases of the junction left unmatched. This CDR3 has 16 residues. Germline values: CDR1 SGDLS, CDR2 YYNGEE. Here the CDR3 DNA reads TGTGCCAGCAGCGCACGGACAGGGGGTGGATACAATGAGCAGTTCTTC. As protein: CASSARTGGGYNEQFF.

The rearrangement uses TRBV7-2 and TRBJ2-5, with 16 bases that match TRBD2. After removal of 5 bases from V and 2 bases from J, the junction contained 8 bases not matched to a gene. From germline, CDR1 is SGHTA and CDR2 FQGNSA. CDR3 length: 18 residues. The CDR3 nucleotides are TGTGCCAGCAGCGGGGGACTAGCGGGAGGGCCTACTCAAGAGACCCAGTACTTC. Translation gives CASSGGLAGGPTQETQYF.

The sample holds a few counts of this clone. The CDR3 region is CASSLHSSYEQYF. CDR3 in DNA: TGTGCCAGCAGCTTGCATAGCTCCTACGAGCAGTACTTC. The V gene is TRBV11-3, the J gene TRBJ2-7, with D hard to call. CDR3 length: 13 residues. Germline V gene sequence: CDR1 SGHNT, CDR2 YENEEA. Trimming cost V 3 bases and J 0 bases, with 6 bases left between them.

The genes are TRBV6-5 and TRBJ1-5; 7 bases are a match to TRBD1. The V and J ends lost 6 bases and 3 bases, in that order; junction bases with no gene match: 8. CDR1 and CDR2 from the germline V gene are MNHEY and SVGAGI. The CDR3 contains 15 residues. The CDR3 loop reads CASSPQGPANQPQHF. The CDR3 coding sequence is TGTGCCAGCAGCCCACAGGGGCCCGCCAATCAGCCCCAGCATTTT.

The V and J genes are TRBV18 and TRBJ2-1; D assignment may be TRBD1 or TRBD2 (5 bases each). The CDR3 spans 13 residues. Trimming cost V 3 bases and J 8 bases, with 11 bases left between them. Germline V lookup: CDR1 KGHSH, CDR2 LQKENI. The DNA for the CDR3 is TGTGCCAGCTCACCTCCCCGGGACCATGAGCAGTTCTTC. The encoded protein is CASSPPRDHEQFF.

V gene TRBV7-8 combines with J gene TRBJ1-6; tentative D call: TRBD1 (5 bases). V lost 5 bases to trimming and J lost 7 bases, with 15 bases between them. CDR1 is SGHVS, CDR2 FQNEAQ, per germline. The CDR3 has 15 residues. CDR3 protein: CASSLDSIENSPLHF. DNA of the CDR3: TGTGCCAGCAGCCTTGACAGCATTGAGAATTCACCCCTCCACTTT.

V is TRBV29-1 and J is TRBJ2-1; TRBD2 matches 12 bases. Per germline, CDR1 SQVTM and CDR2 ANQGSEA. V gave up 3 bases and J gave up 9 bases; unmatched junction bases: 15. The CDR3 totals 17 residues. The CDR3 DNA reads as TGCAGCGTTGATGGGTGGGAGCCTAGCGGGAGGGCCTTTGAGCAGTTCTTC. Translating gives CSVDGWEPSGRAFEQFF.

In nucleotides, the CDR3 is TGTGCCAGTAGTATAGATCCCCCTCAGCCCCAGCATTTT. Its translation is CASSIDPPQPQHF. The chain recombines TRBV19 with TRBJ1-5; D is undetermined. Per the germline V gene, CDR1 is LNHDA and CDR2 is SQIVND (reference sequence). V was shortened by 0 bases and J by 6 bases, with 6 bases between the two germline ends. This CDR3 has 13 amino acids.